Shown below are 7 T cell receptor beta chains from a single sample sequenced in a study of Graves' ophthalmopathy and Graves' hyperthyroidism. For repertoire sequencing, the TCR beta CDR3 regions were amplified from RNA transcripts. Amplification began with first-round RT-PCR using HTBI primers, then second-round multiplex PCR was performed. Each CDR3 protein is one row after TCRdb ran MiXCR on the multiplex PCR reads. The sample gives about 400,000 distinct CDR3 sequences, around 20% of which show up once; roughly 1.5% is in the top ten. Sequenced: peripheral blood. The receptors were gathered from a woman aged 18-29 years with Graves' ophthalmopathy.

The chain has TRBV7-8 and TRBJ1-1; TRBD1 matches at 8 bases. CDR1 is SGHVS and CDR2 is FQNEAQ in the germline V gene. With 7 bases clipped from V and 4 bases from J, the junction kept 5 bases outside the gene matches. CDR3 length: 13 amino acids. CDR3 nucleotide sequence: TGTGCCAGCAAATCAACAGGGGGCACTGAAGCTTTCTTT. It codes for CASKSTGGTEAFF.

There are many counts of this clonotype. This chain links TRBV24-1 with TRBJ2-5; D may be TRBD1 (6 bases). This CDR3 is 15 amino acids long. Per the germline V gene, CDR1 is KGHDR and CDR2 is SFDVKD. Trimming took 3 bases from V and 5 from J, leaving 15 bases between them. The CDR3 DNA follows: TGTGCCACCAGTGATCCTACAGGGTTCCGGGAGACCCAGTACTTC. It encodes CATSDPTGFRETQYF.

This clonotype was found many times. The chain carries TRBV7-2 and TRBJ1-1, with D perhaps matching TRBD1 (5 bases). This CDR3 spans 16 amino acids. The germline gives CDR1 SGHTA, CDR2 FQGNSA. The V and J ends lost 0 bases and 10 bases respectively, with 21 bases between them. The chain's CDR3 is CASSLARDLPRRGAFF. Written as DNA, the CDR3 is TGTGCCAGCAGCTTAGCGCGGGACCTTCCCCGTCGGGGAGCTTTCTTT.

This clonotype was recorded at least ten times. This rearrangement joins TRBV30 to TRBJ1-2; D unresolved. Germline CDR1 reads GTSNPN; CDR2 reads SVGIG (reference sequence). V lost 0 bases and J lost 6, with 14 bases in between. CDR3 size: 14 residues. In nucleotides, the CDR3 is TGTGCCTGGAGTGTACTGAGAGGGTTGGATGGCTACACCTTC. The encoded protein is CAWSVLRGLDGYTF.

This clonotype showed up many times. V gene TRBV20-1 combines with J gene TRBJ1-5; 7 bases line up with TRBD1. The CDR3 has 16 amino acids. The V segment lost 1 base and the J segment 1 base; nucleotides outside the gene matches: 7. Per the germline V gene, CDR1 is DFQATT and CDR2 is SNEGSKA (reference sequence). The CDR3 loop reads CSARAPTGPSNQPQHF. The CDR3 bases are TGCAGTGCTAGAGCCCCGACAGGGCCGAGCAATCAGCCCCAGCATTTT.

Concerning this clonotype: A much larger clone differs from this one at a single base, so this may be a read error. CDR3 sequence: CASSFTSDTEAFF. The CDR3 coding sequence is TGTGCCAGCAGCTTCACATCGGACACTGAAGCTTTCTTT. The rearrangement joins TRBV6-1 to TRBJ1-1; the D is unclear. V lost 6 bases and J lost 3, with 11 bases in between. This CDR3 is built from 13 residues. Looked up from germline, CDR1 is MNHNS and CDR2 is SASEGT.

V usage is TRBV12-3 or TRBV12-4 and J usage is TRBJ2-7; D not certain. The V end was cut by 1 base, the J end by 3 bases, with 10 bases between. The CDR3 sequence is 14 residues long. CDR3 nucleotide sequence: TGTGCCAGCAGTTTAGGGACGACGATCTACGAGCAGTACTTC. The encoded protein is CASSLGTTIYEQYF.